The next 20 T cell receptor beta chains were all read from a single sample in a study of a mutant IDH1 vaccine in newly diagnosed glioma. Described time point: week 35, safety follow-up. Topical imiquimod accompanied each vaccine dose, which consisted of 300 ug of mutant IDH1 20-mer peptide. The assay was immunoSEQ multiplex PCR, and TCRdb's table has in-frame clones only and misses some. In the table there are 40,000 to 50,000 clones, 80% to 90% of which are singletons. Their specific antigens are unknown. Here the sequenced sample was PBMCs, taken from a glioma patient whose treatment included an IDH1 peptide vaccine. These receptor sequences come from a man in his forties with glioma.

The sample holds a few counts of this clone. This chain uses TRBV29-1 with TRBJ1-1; D unresolved. The V end lost 2 bases, the J end lost 2 bases, and 6 bases lay between the germline ends. Germline CDR1 and CDR2: SQVTM and ANQGSEA. The CDR3 has 12 amino acids. CDR3 sequence: CSVEPGNTEAFF. The CDR3 nucleotides are TGCAGCGTTGAACCCGGTAACACTGAAGCTTTCTTT.

This clone came up once. The chain carries TRBV10-2 and TRBJ2-3, with 12 bases lining up with TRBD1. CDR3 length equals 14 residues. CDR1 is WSHSY, CDR2 SAAADI, per germline. Losses at the gene ends were 7 bases for V and 5 bases for J; bases not matched to a gene: 4. The CDR3 sequence: CASIRDRGQDTQYF. CDR3 bases: TGCGCCAGCATTAGGGACAGGGGGCAAGATACGCAGTATTTT.

The CDR3 region has the DNA TGCAGCGCCCGGATCGGCGCGGTCAACACCGGGGAGCTGTTTTTT. This sequence encodes CSARIGAVNTGELFF. This chain joins TRBV29-1 and TRBJ2-2; D not resolved. V lost 7 bases to trimming and J lost 2 bases, with 17 bases between them. This CDR3 spans 15 amino acids. Germline CDR1 SQVTM, CDR2 ANQGSEA.

The V and J genes are TRBV7-6 and TRBJ2-2, with TRBD1 matching over 8 bases. The CDR3 is 16 amino acids. Germline V gives CDR1 SGHVS, CDR2 FNYEAQ. J lost 4 bases, V lost 1 base, and 5 bases had no gene match. CDR3 bases: TGTGCCAGCAGCTTAGGGACAGGGACGGGCACCGGGGAGCTGTTTTTT. Translation: CASSLGTGTGTGELFF.

The gene calls are TRBV7-6 and TRBJ2-1; D perhaps matches TRBD2 (6 bases). There are 12 residues in the CDR3. Trimming cost V 5 bases and J 14 bases, with 16 bases left between them. The V gene's germline CDR1 is SGHVS and CDR2 FNYEAQ. CDR3 sequence reads: CASSTTAGGKFF. The CDR3, as DNA: TGTGCCAGCAGCACTACAGCCGGCGGGAAGTTCTTC.

This rearrangement joins TRBV9 to TRBJ1-4; D unclear. The tail of the sequence fits TRBJ2-2 better, so the J call may be wrong. The CDR3 consists of 12 residues. Germline assignment: CDR1 SGDLS and CDR2 YYNGEE. The CDR3 protein is CASSVVGRELFF. As DNA, the CDR3 is TGTGCCAGCAGCGTAGTGGGAAGGGAGCTGTTTTTT.

The chain recombines TRBV4-1 with TRBJ1-1; 9 nucleotides align to TRBD1. The V segment lost 4 bases and the J segment 8 bases; nucleotides outside the gene matches: 8. Germline V gives CDR1 MGHRA, CDR2 YSYEKL. The CDR3 sequence is 14 residues long. CDR3 amino acids: CASSLPGTGMEAFF. The CDR3 region has the DNA TGCGCCAGCAGCCTACCTGGGACAGGGATGGAAGCTTTCTTT.

The rearrangement links TRBV9 to TRBJ2-3, with D possibly matching TRBD2 (5 bases). The CDR3 totals 15 residues. Germline values: CDR1 SGDLS, CDR2 YYNGEE. Trimming took 4 bases from V and 0 from J, leaving 12 bases between them. The CDR3, as DNA: TGTGCCAGCAGCCCCCGAGAGGGTAGCACAGATACGCAGTATTTT. Its protein is CASSPREGSTDTQYF.

The V call is TRBV19, the J call TRBJ1-2; 11 bases are a match to TRBD1. CDR1 and CDR2 (germline): LNHDA, SQIVND (reference sequence). The CDR3 consists of 14 residues. J gave up 8 bases and V 5 bases, and 7 bases lay outside the gene matches. CDR3: CASSSPGTGGGYTF. The CDR3 nucleotides are TGTGCCAGTAGTTCACCCGGGACAGGGGGAGGCTACACCTTC.

The chain couples TRBV5-1 to TRBJ2-7; D gene uncertain. V shed 5 bases and J shed 4 bases, with 10 bases lying between them. The CDR3 consists of 12 residues. Looked up from germline, CDR1 is SGHRS and CDR2 is YFSETQ. The CDR3 sequence is CASRIGRYEQYV. The CDR3, as DNA: TGCGCCAGCAGAATAGGTCGATACGAGCAGTACGTC.

V gene TRBV6-5 combines with J gene TRBJ2-5, with D possibly matching TRBD2 (5 bases). The CDR3 is made up of 12 amino acids. CDR1 is MNHEY, CDR2 SVGAGI, per germline. The ends were cut back, 7 bases at V and 2 bases at J, with 8 bases in the middle. The CDR3 DNA follows: TGTGCCAGCACGGGGTTACAAGAGACCCAGTACTTC. It specifies CASTGLQETQYF.

DNA for the CDR3: TGTGCCAGCAGTTTAAGGCCCGATAGCTCCTACGAGCAGTACTTC. It translates to CASSLRPDSSYEQYF. The rearrangement links TRBV28 to TRBJ2-7; no definite D call. V lost 2 bases and J 0 bases, leaving 11 bases between the germline ends. In germline, CDR1 is MDHEN, CDR2 SYDVKM. The CDR3 spans 15 residues.

The V gene is TRBV5-1, the J gene TRBJ2-5, with 11 bases matching TRBD1. V dropped 4 bases and J dropped 0; count of bases not matched to a gene: 5. This CDR3 contains 16 residues. Germline assignment: CDR1 SGHRS and CDR2 YFSETQ. The CDR3: CASSPGTGGYQETQYF. The CDR3 DNA reads TGCGCCAGCAGCCCGGGGACAGGGGGATACCAAGAGACCCAGTACTTC.

The chain couples TRBV6-1 to TRBJ2-7; D remains unclear. With 0 bases removed from V and 3 bases from J, the gap between germline ends came to 12 bases. The V gene's germline CDR1 is MNHNS and CDR2 SASEGT. This CDR3 has 15 residues. CDR3 amino acids: CASSEAPTDYYEQYF. CDR3 in DNA: TGTGCCAGCAGTGAAGCGCCGACCGATTACTACGAGCAGTACTTC.

The chain links TRBV2 to TRBJ2-7; TRBD2 matches 9 bases. The CDR3 sequence is 16 residues long. V lost 3 bases, J lost 0 bases, and 6 bases stayed unmatched. Germline V gives CDR1 SNHLY, CDR2 FYNNEI. CDR3 sequence reads: CASSERLADPSYEQYF. The CDR3 DNA is TGTGCCAGCAGTGAGAGACTAGCGGACCCCTCCTACGAGCAGTACTTC.

CDR3 nucleotides: TGTGCCAGCACCGGGACAGGGGCACCCTTTAATTCACCCCTCCACTTT. It is translated as CASTGTGAPFNSPLHF. This chain joins TRBV7-9 and TRBJ1-6; 10 bases line up with TRBD1. Germline assignment: CDR1 SEHNR and CDR2 FQNEAQ (reference sequence). J was trimmed by 6 bases and V by 7 bases; bases with no gene match: 9. The CDR3 runs 16 residues. The full variable domain, completed using reference TRBV7-9 and TRBJ1-6, is DTGVSQNPRHKITKRGQNVTFRCDPISEHNRLYWYRQTLGQGPEFLTYFQNEAQLEKSRLLSDRFSAERPKGSFSTLEIQRTEQGDSAMYLCASTGTGAPFNSPLHFGNGTRLTVT.

The V call is TRBV7-8, the J call TRBJ2-5; 8 nucleotides line up with TRBD2. This CDR3 comprises 14 residues. Germline CDR1 reads SGHVS; CDR2 reads FQNEAQ. V lost 8 bases, J lost 5 bases, and 10 bases stayed unmatched. In nucleotides, the CDR3 is TGTGCCAGCGTGCCGGGACTAGTGGGTGAGACCCAGTACTTC. Translating it yields CASVPGLVGETQYF.

The rearrangement links TRBV28 to TRBJ1-1; TRBD1 agrees at 9 bases. The CDR3 runs to 14 residues. Trimming took 5 bases from V and 4 from J; bases not matched to a gene: 5. CDR1 and CDR2 from the germline V gene are MDHEN and SYDVKM. Here the CDR3 DNA reads TGTGCCAGCAGTCAGACAGGGGGTGCCACTGAAGCTTTCTTT. It yields the protein CASSQTGGATEAFF.

The chain combines TRBV5-1 with TRBJ2-6; D may correspond to TRBD1 or TRBD2 (5 bases each). The CDR3 covers 16 residues. Per the germline V gene, CDR1 is SGHRS and CDR2 is YFSETQ. The ends were cut back, 1 base at V and 0 bases at J, with 8 bases in the middle. CDR3: CASSLSGPSGANVLTF. CDR3 coding DNA: TGCGCCAGCAGCTTGTCGGGACCCTCTGGGGCCAACGTCCTGACTTTC.

J is TRBJ1-2 and V is TRBV11-2; D is ambiguous. Trimming took 8 bases from V and 4 from J, leaving 17 bases between them. Germline lookup yields CDR1 SGHAT and CDR2 FQNNGV. The CDR3 covers 14 residues. The CDR3 sequence is CASSAVGLFYGYTF. The CDR3 bases are TGTGCCAGCTCGGCGGTCGGCCTATTCTATGGCTACACCTTC.